Listed below are T cell receptor beta chains from one sample, sequenced in a study of human T cells and chemical hapten exposure. TCRdb called the RACE reads again in MiXCR, with one record for every CDR3 protein. The sample lists about 120,000 distinct CDR3 sequences, around 10% seen once, with approximately 2.5% in the top ten. This sample comprised whole blood, obtained in connection with sensitization to the hapten diphenylcyclopropenone (DPC). The receptors derive from a woman aged 45-65 years with alopecia areata. Some clones in this sample may be carry-over from other donors' samples. Each CDR3 is given with its conserved first and last residue. The D gene is left open where the match is weak. Clone size is given for some rows only: seen once, a few or many times, or a class if the clone is expanded.

j_gene: TRBJ2-5
d_gene: TRBD1
abundance: few
v_gene: TRBV3-1
CDR3nt: TGTGCCAGCAGCCAAGATAGGGGCCCAGGGGGCGACGAGACCCAGTACTTC
CDR3aa: CASSQDRGPGGDETQYF

j_gene: TRBJ2-7
d_gene: TRBD1
abundance: few
v_gene: TRBV25-1
CDR3nt: TGTGCCAGCAGTGAACAGGGGGCCCCACGGGAGCAGTACTTC
CDR3aa: CASSEQGAPREQYF

j_gene: TRBJ2-3
d_gene: TRBD2
abundance: many
v_gene: TRBV6-1
CDR3nt: TGTGCCAGCAGTCCAAGGGTAGCGGGGCGACAGGATACGCAGTATTTT
CDR3aa: CASSPRVAGRQDTQYF

j_gene: TRBJ2-3
d_gene: -
abundance: -
v_gene: TRBV9
CDR3nt: TGTGCCAGCAGCGTAGTTGGATTGAGGGCAGATACGCAGTATTTT
CDR3aa: CASSVVGLRADTQYF

j_gene: TRBJ2-1
d_gene: -
abundance: -
v_gene: TRBV5-6
CDR3nt: TGTGCCAGCAGCTTGGGAGGGGGGGCCAAGTTCTTC
CDR3aa: CASSLGGGAKFF

j_gene: TRBJ1-2
d_gene: TRBD1
abundance: -
v_gene: TRBV20-1
CDR3nt: TGCAGTGCCCAACCCATGGGGACAGGGGCCGCTAACTATGGCTACACCTTC
CDR3aa: CSAQPMGTGAANYGYTF

j_gene: TRBJ1-4
d_gene: TRBD1
abundance: -
v_gene: TRBV7-2
CDR3nt: TGTGCCAGCAGCCCCGGGACAGGGAGCGAAAAACTGTTTTTT
CDR3aa: CASSPGTGSEKLFF

j_gene: TRBJ1-2
d_gene: -
abundance: few
v_gene: TRBV5-1
CDR3nt: TGCGCCAGCAGCTCAGAAACACAGGATGGCTACACCTTC
CDR3aa: CASSSETQDGYTF

j_gene: TRBJ2-3
d_gene: -
abundance: -
v_gene: TRBV6-6
CDR3nt: TGTGCCACGGAGCGGGGCACAGATACGCAGTATTTT
CDR3aa: CATERGTDTQYF

j_gene: TRBJ1-2
d_gene: -
abundance: few
v_gene: TRBV29-1
CDR3nt: TGCAGCGTTGAATCCCCTGTGGGGGGAGGTGGGAACTATGGCTACACCTTC
CDR3aa: CSVESPVGGGGNYGYTF